This T cell receptor (beta chain) derives from a study of regulatory T cells in long-lasting Graves disease. The overall study: Over 5 years on antithyroid drugs plus positive TSH receptor antibodies marked Graves' disease as persistent. Regarding the study as a whole: Limited samples may have lowered accuracy. There was favoring of TRBV28, TRBJ1-2 and TRBJ2-5 in persistent disease.

This clonotype was recorded at least ten times. Its antigen is still unknown. Library construction for TCR beta used iRepertoire HTBI primers and Arm-PCR of CDR3 regions. TCRdb called the multiplex PCR reads again in MiXCR, with one record for every CDR3 protein. The sample consists of roughly 490,000 distinct CDR3 sequences, roughly 22% of them appearing once. CDR1 is GTSNPN, CDR2 SVGIG, per germline (reference sequence). The length of the CDR3 is 14 residues. The V end lost 2 bases, the J end lost 1 base, and 11 bases lay between the germline ends. Specified time point: persistent/refractory GD, antithyroid drugs over 5 years with positive TRAb. After RNA was extracted from PBMCs, the TCR library was made from it.

The chain combines TRBV30 with TRBJ1-1; D perhaps matches TRBD1 (6 bases). Sequences were derived from peripheral blood mononuclear cells (PBMCs), sampled when the disease was refractory, from a patient treated with antithyroid drugs. The TCR was taken from a female donor with Graves disease. CDR3 DNA: TGTGCCTGGAGTTGGGACAACAGGAACACTGAAGCTTTCTTT. Translating gives CAWSWDNRNTEAFF.